The 24 T cell receptor beta chains below were found in one sample sequenced in a study of OX40 agonist ivuxolimab in advanced cancers. Produced via immunoSEQ multiplex PCR; TCRdb's table is partial and in-frame only. The repertoire holds some 70,000 clones, with around 85% as singletons. The sample here was CD4+ or CD8+ T cells sorted from blood, taken in a trial of the OX40 agonist ivuxolimab. The origin of the receptors is an adult with an advanced solid tumor such as melanoma, head and neck, liver or kidney cancer.

This sequence joins TRBV7-9 and TRBJ1-4, with TRBD1 matching 8 bases. The CDR3 is made up of 15 amino acids. J gave up 5 bases and V 5 bases, and 7 bases lay outside the gene matches. Germline V gives CDR1 SEHNR, CDR2 FQNEAQ (reference sequence). CDR3 protein: CASSLQGVTNEKLFF. DNA for the CDR3: TGTGCCAGCAGCCTACAGGGGGTTACGAATGAAAAACTGTTTTTT.

This rearrangement joins TRBV7-9 to TRBJ1-6; 7 nucleotides line up with TRBD1. The CDR3 spans 17 residues. Germline CDR1 and CDR2: SEHNR and FQNEAQ (reference sequence). V shed 5 bases, J shed 9 bases, and the junction held 16 bases outside the gene matches. CDR3 sequence: CASSRRQGSALSSPLHF. The CDR3 DNA reads as TGTGCCAGCAGCAGAAGACAGGGCTCAGCGCTAAGTTCACCCCTCCACTTT.

The V call is TRBV18, the J call TRBJ2-5; no definite D call. V was cut by 6 bases and J by 0 bases, with 8 bases left in between. This CDR3 comprises 13 residues. Germline V gene data show CDR1 as KGHSH and CDR2 as LQKENI. CDR3 region: CASSKGYQETQYF. Here the CDR3 DNA reads TGTGCCAGCTCCAAGGGATACCAAGAGACCCAGTACTTC. The full variable domain, completed using reference TRBV18 and TRBJ2-5, is NAGVMQNPRHLVRRRGQEARLRCSPMKGHSHVYWYRQLPEEGLKFMVYLQKENIIDESGMPKERFSAEFPKEGPSILRIQQVVRGDSAAYFCASSKGYQETQYFGPGTRLLVL.

The chain links TRBV18 to TRBJ2-1, with D possibly being TRBD1 (6 bases). The V and J ends lost 6 bases and 7 bases respectively, with 19 bases between them. This CDR3 has 15 residues. Germline loops: CDR1 KGHSH, CDR2 LQKENI. For the CDR3, the DNA is TGTGCCAGCTCTTCATCACAGGGCCTACCAAATGAGCAGTTCTTC. Translation gives CASSSSQGLPNEQFF.

This clone has only one observation. This chain links TRBV7-2 with TRBJ2-7, with D tentatively TRBD1 (7 bases). The V end lost 4 bases, the J end lost 0 bases, and 13 bases lay between the germline ends. Looked up from germline, CDR1 is SGHTA and CDR2 is FQGNSA. The CDR3 length is 15 residues. The CDR3 reads CASSSVQGGSYEQYF. CDR3 DNA sequence: TGTGCCAGCAGCTCCGTCCAGGGGGGCTCCTACGAGCAGTACTTC.

The rearrangement links TRBV11-2 to TRBJ1-4; no reliable D call. This CDR3 is 15 amino acids long. Trimming cost V 1 base and J 3 bases, with 9 bases left between them. Per germline, CDR1 SGHAT and CDR2 FQNNGV. This chain's CDR3 is CASSLAVLPNEKLFF. The CDR3 DNA reads as TGTGCCAGCAGCTTAGCGGTTCTCCCTAATGAAAAACTGTTTTTT. Looking up the rest from reference TRBV11-2 and TRBJ1-4 gives the full variable domain: EAGVAQSPRYKIIEKRQSVAFWCNPISGHATLYWYQQILGQGPKLLIQFQNNGVVDDSQLPKDRFSAERLKGVDSTLKIQPAKLEDSAVYLCASSLAVLPNEKLFFGSGTQLSVL.

The chain has TRBV7-2 and TRBJ1-3, with D hard to call. Per germline, CDR1 SGHTA and CDR2 FQGNSA. Trimming took 6 bases from V and 0 from J, leaving 12 bases between them. The CDR3 spans 15 residues. CDR3 in amino acids: CASSLSMNSGNTIYF. For the CDR3, the DNA is TGTGCCAGCAGTCTCTCAATGAACTCTGGAAACACCATATATTTT.

The chain employs TRBV11-2 and TRBJ2-5, with D possibly matching TRBD1 (5 bases). The CDR3 contains 15 residues. Germline V lookup: CDR1 SGHAT, CDR2 FQNNGV. The V and J ends lost 5 bases and 7 bases respectively, with 20 bases between them. The CDR3 loop is CASSPQGPTGGTQYF. DNA for the CDR3: TGTGCCAGCAGCCCCCAAGGACCCACAGGTGGGACCCAGTACTTC.

The rearrangement uses TRBV7-8 and TRBJ1-1, with a weak D call TRBD1 (6 bases). Germline CDR1 and CDR2: SGHVS and FQNEAQ. The CDR3 covers 15 residues. V lost 5 bases, J lost 0 bases, and 13 bases lay in between. The chain's CDR3 is CASSPGGDMNTEAFF. The CDR3 bases are TGTGCCAGCAGCCCGGGGGGGGACATGAACACTGAAGCTTTCTTT.

V gene TRBV6-6 combines with J gene TRBJ2-3; TRBD2 aligns across 13 bases. The CDR3 loop spans 13 amino acids. J lost 4 bases, V lost 10 bases, and 2 bases had no gene match. Germline CDR1 and CDR2: MNHNY and SVGAGI (reference sequence). CDR3 bases: TGTGCCACCGGGACTAGCGGGGCAGATACGCAGTATTTT. This gives the protein CATGTSGADTQYF.

The V gene is TRBV19, the J gene TRBJ1-2; D is ambiguous. This CDR3 contains 15 residues. The V gene's germline CDR1 is LNHDA and CDR2 SQIVND (reference sequence). V was clipped by 5 bases and J by 7 bases, with 20 bases between them. CDR3 DNA: TGTGCCAGTAGTCCCCTCGTGGCCCCCGGAGCTGGCTACACCTTC. It is translated as CASSPLVAPGAGYTF.

This clone appeared once. This sequence joins TRBV4-1 and TRBJ2-1; TRBD2 matches at 11 bases. The CDR3 has 16 amino acids. Germline loops: CDR1 MGHRA, CDR2 YSYEKL. V shed 0 bases, J shed 8 bases, and the junction held 6 bases outside the gene matches. Written as DNA, the CDR3 is TGCGCCAGCAGCCAAGATCCTAGCGGGGGGATCGATGAGCAGTTCTTC. Translated: CASSQDPSGGIDEQFF.

The chain joins TRBV5-1 to TRBJ2-1, with a tentative D call TRBD2 (7 bases). Trimming took 0 bases from V and 9 from J, leaving 13 bases between them. CDR3 size: 14 residues. Germline V gene sequence: CDR1 SGHRS, CDR2 YFSETQ. The CDR3 reads CASSLAGGRVEQFF. The DNA of the CDR3 is TGCGCCAGCAGCTTGGCGGGGGGCAGGGTTGAGCAGTTCTTC. Full variable domain (rest looked up from reference TRBV5-1 and TRBJ2-1): KAGVTQTPRYLIKTRGQQVTLSCSPISGHRSVSWYQQTPGQGLQFLFEYFSETQRNKGNFPGRFSGRQFSNSRSEMNVSTLELGDSALYLCASSLAGGRVEQFFGPGTRLTVL.

CDR3 loop: CASSLVFSGANNEQFF. CDR3 DNA: TGCGCCAGCAGCTTGGTTTTTAGCGGGGCTAACAATGAGCAGTTCTTC. V gene TRBV5-1 combines with J gene TRBJ2-1; TRBD2 matches at 8 bases. V was pared by 0 bases and J by 5 bases, with 7 bases of the junction left unmatched. The CDR3 has 16 amino acids. Germline V gene lookup returns CDR1 SGHRS and CDR2 YFSETQ. Variable domain in full (rest from reference TRBV5-1 and TRBJ2-1): KAGVTQTPRYLIKTRGQQVTLSCSPISGHRSVSWYQQTPGQGLQFLFEYFSETQRNKGNFPGRFSGRQFSNSRSEMNVSTLELGDSALYLCASSLVFSGANNEQFFGPGTRLTVL.

This clone was counted a few times. The chain carries TRBV5-6 and TRBJ2-7; 8 nucleotides agree with TRBD1. CDR1 is SGHDT, CDR2 YYEEEE, per germline. With 4 bases clipped from V and 5 bases from J, the junction kept 17 bases outside the gene matches. The CDR3 totals 17 residues. This CDR3 reads CASSGFIGSGGSDEQYF. Written as DNA, the CDR3 is TGTGCCAGCAGCGGATTCATTGGGTCAGGGGGCAGCGACGAGCAGTACTTC. Complete variable domain (other parts from reference TRBV5-6 and TRBJ2-7): DAGVTQSPTHLIKTRGQQVTLRCSPKSGHDTVSWYQQALGQGPQFIFQYYEEEERQRGNFPDRFSGHQFPNYSSELNVNALLLGDSALYLCASSGFIGSGGSDEQYFGPGTRLTVT.

The J gene is TRBJ2-5, the V gene TRBV7-2, with 7 bases fitting TRBD2. V gave up 5 bases and J gave up 3 bases; unmatched junction bases: 3. This CDR3 comprises 13 residues. Germline values: CDR1 SGHTA, CDR2 FQGNSA. CDR3 protein: CASSITSEETQYF. The CDR3 DNA reads TGTGCCAGCAGCATCACTAGCGAAGAGACCCAGTACTTC.

The chain's CDR3 is CASSLGLTSTDTQYF. The CDR3, as DNA: TGTGCCAGCAGCTTGGGACTTACTAGCACAGATACGCAGTATTTT. This chain uses TRBV7-6 with TRBJ2-3; maybe TRBD2 (6 bases). CDR3 length: 15 amino acids. Trimming shortened V by 3 bases and J by 0 bases, and 10 bases separated the two germline ends. Germline CDR1 and CDR2: SGHVS and FNYEAQ.

V and J are TRBV4-1 and TRBJ2-5; 13 bases align to TRBD2. CDR1 is MGHRA, CDR2 YSYEKL, per germline. Losses at the gene ends were 1 base for V and 1 base for J; bases not matched to a gene: 3. The CDR3 sequence is 17 residues long. For the CDR3, the DNA is TGCGCCAGCAGCCAAGTTGGACTAGCGGGGGCCCAAGAGACCCAGTACTTC. It yields the protein CASSQVGLAGAQETQYF.

The rearrangement links TRBV9 to TRBJ2-2, with D possibly matching TRBD2 (6 bases). The CDR3 loop spans 14 amino acids. Between the trimmed V and J ends, which lost 0 bases and 6 bases, there was a span of 9 bases. Germline V gene data show CDR1 as SGDLS and CDR2 as YYNGEE. CDR3 coding DNA: TGTGCCAGCAGCGTAGCACTAGCCCCCGGGGAGCTGTTTTTT. It translates to CASSVALAPGELFF. Variable domain in full (rest from reference TRBV9 and TRBJ2-2): DSGVTQTPKHLITATGQRVTLRCSPRSGDLSVYWYQQSLDQGLQFLIQYYNGEERAKGNILERFSAQQFPDLHSELNLSSLELGDSALYFCASSVALAPGELFFGEGSRLTVL.

This chain uses TRBV7-2 with TRBJ2-3; possibly TRBD1 or TRBD2 for D (5 bases each). V lost 1 base, J lost 0 bases, and 14 bases lay in between. The germline V gene encodes CDR1 SGHTA and CDR2 FQGNSA. The CDR3 has 17 amino acids. The chain's CDR3 is CASSLDIPGRSTDTQYF. CDR3 bases: TGTGCCAGCAGCTTAGACATTCCGGGACGGAGCACAGATACGCAGTATTTT.

V usage is TRBV19 and J usage is TRBJ1-5; maybe TRBD1 (6 bases). Trimming removed 5 bases at V and 5 bases at J, with 19 bases between. This CDR3 has 16 amino acids. Germline V gene lookup returns CDR1 LNHDA and CDR2 SQIVND (reference sequence). CDR3 sequence: CASSPRRGHGHQPQHF. DNA of the CDR3: TGTGCCAGTAGTCCCCGACGGGGACACGGGCATCAGCCCCAGCATTTT.

This rearrangement joins TRBV6-6 to TRBJ1-1; possible D gene TRBD1, 5 bases. CDR1 MNHNY and CDR2 SVGAGI come from the germline V gene (reference sequence). Trimming shortened V by 2 bases and J by 10 bases, and 14 bases separated the two germline ends. The CDR3 runs 13 residues. The CDR3 spells CASSYQGIVRAFF. CDR3 coding DNA: TGTGCCAGCAGTTACCAGGGAATAGTCAGAGCTTTCTTT.

The chain has TRBV6-5 and TRBJ1-3, with D unresolved. CDR1 and CDR2 (germline): MNHEY, SVGAGI. This CDR3 has 16 amino acids. V shed 0 bases and J shed 1 base, with 10 bases lying between them. CDR3 loop: CASSYSFGGSGNTIYF. The DNA for the CDR3 is TGTGCCAGCAGTTACTCATTTGGCGGGTCTGGAAACACCATATATTTT.

The gene calls are TRBV7-2 and TRBJ2-7, with D hard to call. Trimming took 0 bases from V and 4 from J, leaving 16 bases between them. The CDR3 covers 16 residues. CDR1 is SGHTA, CDR2 FQGNSA, per germline. The CDR3 reads CASSLALSLKLYEQYF. CDR3 DNA: TGTGCCAGCAGCTTAGCGTTGAGCCTTAAACTTTACGAGCAGTACTTC.